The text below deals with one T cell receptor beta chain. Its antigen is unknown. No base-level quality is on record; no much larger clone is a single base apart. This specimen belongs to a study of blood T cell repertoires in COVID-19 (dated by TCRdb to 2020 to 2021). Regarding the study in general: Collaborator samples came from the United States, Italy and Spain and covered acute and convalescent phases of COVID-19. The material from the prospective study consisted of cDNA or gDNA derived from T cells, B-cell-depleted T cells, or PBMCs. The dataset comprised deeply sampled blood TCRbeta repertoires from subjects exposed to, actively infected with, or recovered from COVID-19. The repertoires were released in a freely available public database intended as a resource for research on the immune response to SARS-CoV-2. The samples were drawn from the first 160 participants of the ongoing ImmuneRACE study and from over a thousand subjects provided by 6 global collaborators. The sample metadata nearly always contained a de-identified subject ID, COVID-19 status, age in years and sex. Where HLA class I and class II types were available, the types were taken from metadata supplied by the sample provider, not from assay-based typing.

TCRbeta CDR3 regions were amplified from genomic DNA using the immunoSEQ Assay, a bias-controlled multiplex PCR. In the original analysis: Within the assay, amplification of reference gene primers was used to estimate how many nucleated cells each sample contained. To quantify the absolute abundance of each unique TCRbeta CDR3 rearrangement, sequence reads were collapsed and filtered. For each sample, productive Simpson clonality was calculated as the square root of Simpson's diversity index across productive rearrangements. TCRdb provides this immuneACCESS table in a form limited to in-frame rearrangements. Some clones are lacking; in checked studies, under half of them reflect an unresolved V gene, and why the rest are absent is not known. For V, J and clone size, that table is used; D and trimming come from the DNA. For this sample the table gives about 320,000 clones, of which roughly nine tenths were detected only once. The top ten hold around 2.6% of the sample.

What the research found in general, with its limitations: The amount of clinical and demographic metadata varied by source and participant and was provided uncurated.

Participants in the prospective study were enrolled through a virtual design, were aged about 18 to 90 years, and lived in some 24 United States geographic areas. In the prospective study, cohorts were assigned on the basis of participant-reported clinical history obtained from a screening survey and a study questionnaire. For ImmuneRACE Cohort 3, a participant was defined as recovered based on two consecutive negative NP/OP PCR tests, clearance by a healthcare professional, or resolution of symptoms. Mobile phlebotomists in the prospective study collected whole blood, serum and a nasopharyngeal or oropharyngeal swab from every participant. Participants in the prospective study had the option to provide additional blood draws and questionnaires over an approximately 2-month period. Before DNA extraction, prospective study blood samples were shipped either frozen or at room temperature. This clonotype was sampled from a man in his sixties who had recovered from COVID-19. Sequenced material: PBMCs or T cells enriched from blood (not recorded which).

The nucleotides read TGTGCCAGCAGTTACTCGACGGAGAGGTCACCCCTCCACTTT. Its protein reads: CASSYSTERSPLHF. The chain links TRBV6-5 with TRBJ1-6, with an unclear D gene assignment. The germline V gene yields MNHEY for CDR1 and SVGAGI for CDR2. V and J lose 0 bases and 10 bases, and a span of 10 bases separates them. The CDR3 sequence holds 14 residues, the cysteine and phenylalanine included. Only the CDR3 part of the read is kept: 42 bases, read in frame from the first base.